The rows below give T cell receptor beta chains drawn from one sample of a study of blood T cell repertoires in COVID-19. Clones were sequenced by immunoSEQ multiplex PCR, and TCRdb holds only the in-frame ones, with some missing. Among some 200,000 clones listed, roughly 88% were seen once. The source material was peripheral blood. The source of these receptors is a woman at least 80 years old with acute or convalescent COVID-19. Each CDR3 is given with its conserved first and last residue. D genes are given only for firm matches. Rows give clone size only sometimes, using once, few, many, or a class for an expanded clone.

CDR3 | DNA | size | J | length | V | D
CASSLEGRLLRNSPLHF | TGTGCCAGCAGCTTAGAAGGTCGGCTACTCAGGAATTCACCCCTCCACTTT | once | TRBJ1-6 | 17 | TRBV7-2 | .
CASSLDRGVASGYTF | TGTGCCAGCAGCTTAGATCGGGGGGTCGCGTCTGGCTACACCTTC | . | TRBJ1-2 | 15 | TRBV11-2 | .
CASSESGQGASTDTQYF | TGCGCCAGCAGTGAGTCTGGACAGGGGGCAAGCACAGATACGCAGTATTTT | . | TRBJ2-3 | 17 | TRBV10-1 | TRBD1
CASSAHWGGADTQYF | TGTGCCAGCAGCGCCCATTGGGGGGGGGCCGATACGCAGTATTTT | once | TRBJ2-3 | 15 | TRBV9 | .
CSVEIMAGSTDTQYF | TGCAGCGTTGAAATAATGGCGGGAAGCACAGATACGCAGTATTTT | . | TRBJ2-3 | 15 | TRBV29-1 | .
CASSSWRGNQPQHF | TGTGCCAGCAGTTCCTGGCGGGGCAATCAGCCCCAGCATTTT | few | TRBJ1-5 | 14 | TRBV6-2/TRBV6-3 | .
CASSQDRGTGGWDTQYF | TGCGCCAGCAGCCAAGATAGGGGGACAGGGGGCTGGGATACGCAGTATTTT | . | TRBJ2-3 | 17 | TRBV4-1 | TRBD1
CASSVGEYTGELFF | TGTGCCAGCAGCGTAGGCGAGTACACCGGGGAGCTGTTTTTT | . | TRBJ2-2 | 14 | TRBV9 | .
CASSQDWNREAGLEYF | TGCGCCAGCAGCCAAGATTGGAACCGAGAGGCCGGTTTGGAGTATTTT | . | TRBJ2-3 | 16 | TRBV4-3 | .
CASSPVSEFYGYTF | TGTGCCAGCTCACCTGTTTCGGAGTTCTATGGCTACACCTTC | once | TRBJ1-2 | 14 | TRBV18 | .
CASRGLAYEQYF | TGTGCCAGCAGGGGACTTGCCTACGAGCAGTACTTC | . | TRBJ2-7 | 12 | TRBV2 | .
CASSLERGLQETQYF | TGCGCCAGCAGCTTGGAAAGGGGACTCCAAGAGACCCAGTACTTC | . | TRBJ2-5 | 15 | TRBV5-1 | .
CASSEDRRGANVLTF | TGTGCCAGCAGCGAGGACAGGCGCGGGGCCAACGTCCTGACTTTC | . | TRBJ2-6 | 15 | TRBV2 | TRBD1
CASSPLGQANTGELFF | TGTGCCAGCAGCCCCCTGGGACAGGCGAACACCGGGGAGCTGTTTTTT | . | TRBJ2-2 | 16 | TRBV7-2 | TRBD1
CASSWTGVGEINSPLHF | TGCGCCAGCAGCTGGACAGGGGTGGGCGAAATTAATTCACCCCTCCACTTT | . | TRBJ1-6 | 17 | TRBV5-1 | TRBD1
CASSLRAGASVLSTDTQYF | TGTGCCAGCTCACTCCGGGCGGGGGCGTCGGTCTTGAGCACAGATACGCAGTATTTT | . | TRBJ2-3 | 19 | TRBV18 | .
CSVRTGGGEKLFF | TGCAGCGTCCGGACAGGGGGCGGTGAAAAACTGTTTTTT | . | TRBJ1-4 | 13 | TRBV29-1 | TRBD1
CASSLSPKNTIYF | TGTGCCAGCAGTTTAAGCCCGAAAAACACCATATATTTT | . | TRBJ1-3 | 13 | TRBV12-3/TRBV12-4 | .
CASGTGLNQPQHF | TGTGCCAGCGGGACAGGCCTTAATCAGCCCCAGCATTTT | once | TRBJ1-5 | 13 | TRBV19 | TRBD1
CAISSGGLTDTQYF | TGTGCCATTTCTAGCGGGGGGCTCACAGATACGCAGTATTTT | . | TRBJ2-3 | 14 | TRBV19 | TRBD2
CASSLAALAGGSTDTQYF | TGCGCCAGCAGCTTGGCCGCACTAGCGGGAGGGAGCACAGATACGCAGTATTTT | . | TRBJ2-3 | 18 | TRBV5-1 | TRBD2
CASSFSRTNTEAFF | TGTGCCAGCAGTTTTAGCCGCACGAACACTGAAGCTTTCTTT | . | TRBJ1-1 | 14 | TRBV6-5 | .
CASNPQRGINQPQHF | TGTGCCAGCAATCCTCAGCGGGGGATAAATCAGCCCCAGCATTTT | . | TRBJ1-5 | 15 | TRBV6-6 | .
CASSLESSGVSTDTQYF | TGTGCCAGCAGCTTGGAATCTAGCGGAGTTAGCACAGATACGCAGTATTTT | . | TRBJ2-3 | 17 | TRBV5-4 | TRBD2
CASSLWGQGTDTQYF | TGTGCCAGCAGCTTATGGGGACAGGGTACAGATACGCAGTATTTT | . | TRBJ2-3 | 15 | TRBV11-2 | TRBD1
CASSLDPGGTFSSGNTIYF | TGTGCCAGCAGCTTGGATCCAGGGGGGACCTTCAGCTCTGGAAACACCATATATTTT | few | TRBJ1-3 | 19 | TRBV5-4 | TRBD1
CAISGGRTAGSNYGYTF | TGTGCCATCAGTGGGGGCCGGACAGCTGGGTCCAACTATGGCTACACCTTC | . | TRBJ1-2 | 17 | TRBV10-3 | .
CASSTGGTATNSPLHF | TGCGCCAGCAGCACCGGCGGGACGGCCACAAATTCACCCCTCCACTTT | . | TRBJ1-6 | 16 | TRBV5-1 | .
CASSLGQTEQFF | TGTGCCAGCAGCTTAGGACAGACTGAGCAGTTCTTC | . | TRBJ2-1 | 12 | TRBV7-2 | .
CAISESNSRWEQYF | TGTGCCATCAGTGAGTCGAATAGCCGATGGGAGCAGTACTTC | . | TRBJ2-7 | 14 | TRBV10-3 | .
CASSPKTGAGANVLTF | TGTGCCAGCAGCCCGAAGACAGGGGCTGGGGCCAACGTCCTGACTTTC | . | TRBJ2-6 | 16 | TRBV7-3 | TRBD1
CASSLGLAGGPETQYF | TGTGCCAGCAGCCTGGGACTAGCGGGAGGGCCAGAGACCCAGTACTTC | few | TRBJ2-5 | 16 | TRBV5-4 | TRBD2
CASSFAPGWNSPLHF | TGTGCCAGTAGTTTTGCTCCAGGGTGGAATTCACCCCTCCACTTT | . | TRBJ1-6 | 15 | TRBV19 | .
CASSPGLEPYEQYF | TGTGCCAGCAGCCCCGGATTGGAGCCCTACGAGCAGTACTTC | . | TRBJ2-7 | 14 | TRBV5-6 | .
CASSWGQGNEQFF | TGCGCCAGCAGCTGGGGACAGGGAAATGAGCAGTTCTTC | . | TRBJ2-1 | 13 | TRBV5-1 | TRBD1
CASRRTSGGEQFF | TGTGCCAGCAGGCGGACTAGCGGAGGTGAGCAGTTCTTC | . | TRBJ2-1 | 13 | TRBV2 | TRBD2
CASSEGRYNEQFF | TGTGCCAGCAGTGAAGGCAGATACAATGAGCAGTTCTTC | . | TRBJ2-1 | 13 | TRBV6-1 | .
CSAGHSSYTF | TGCAGTGCTGGACATTCAAGCTACACCTTC | . | TRBJ1-2 | 10 | TRBV20-1 | .
CASSQDRGYNEQFF | TGTGCCAGCAGCCAAGACAGGGGCTACAATGAGCAGTTCTTC | . | TRBJ2-1 | 14 | TRBV3-1/TRBV3-2 | .
CASSPSGQKNSPLHF | TGCGCCAGCAGCCCGTCGGGACAGAAGAATTCACCCCTCCACTTT | . | TRBJ1-6 | 15 | TRBV5-1 | TRBD1
CAISETSDPSHSYNEQFF | TGTGCCATCAGTGAGACTAGCGACCCATCCCACTCCTACAATGAGCAGTTCTTC | . | TRBJ2-1 | 18 | TRBV10-3 | TRBD2
CASTRTSSWGTEAFF | TGTGCCAGCACCAGGACATCCTCTTGGGGCACTGAAGCTTTCTTT | . | TRBJ1-1 | 15 | TRBV21-1 | .
CASSLVRDSSYEQYF | TGTGCCAGCAGCTTAGTTCGGGACAGCTCCTACGAGCAGTACTTC | . | TRBJ2-7 | 15 | TRBV11-2 | TRBD1
CASSYSTGEAFF | TGTGCCAGCAGTTACTCGACTGGTGAAGCTTTCTTT | . | TRBJ1-1 | 12 | TRBV6-5 | .
CASSLIGGGTLETQYF | TGTGCCAGCAGTTTAATAGGTGGCGGGACCTTAGAGACCCAGTACTTC | . | TRBJ2-5 | 16 | TRBV27 | .
CASGLVLAGGTHEQYF | TGTGCTAGTGGTTTGGTATTAGCGGGAGGAACCCACGAGCAGTACTTC | . | TRBJ2-7 | 16 | TRBV12-5 | TRBD2
CASSTRQGAGNTIYF | TGTGCCAGCAGTACCCGACAGGGTGCTGGAAACACCATATATTTT | . | TRBJ1-3 | 15 | TRBV2 | TRBD1
CASSYSNTGDSPLHF | TGTGCCAGCAGTTACTCGAATACAGGGGATTCACCCCTCCACTTT | . | TRBJ1-6 | 15 | TRBV6-5 | TRBD1
CASRLAASYNEQFF | TGTGCCAGCCGACTAGCGGCCTCCTACAATGAGCAGTTCTTC | . | TRBJ2-1 | 14 | TRBV6-5 | TRBD2
CASSGWTGRNTIYF | TGTGCCAGCAGTGGATGGACAGGGAGAAACACCATATATTTT | once | TRBJ1-3 | 14 | TRBV6-2/TRBV6-3 | TRBD1
CASSQGVAGSGKETQYF | TGCGCCAGCAGCCAAGGGGTGGCCGGCTCGGGTAAAGAGACCCAGTACTTC | . | TRBJ2-5 | 17 | TRBV4-1 | .
CASSLQGALFYEQYF | TGCGCCAGCAGCTTACAGGGGGCATTGTTCTACGAGCAGTACTTC | . | TRBJ2-7 | 15 | TRBV5-1 | TRBD1
CASSYDPRVTTEAFF | TGTGCCAGCAGTTACGACCCCAGGGTAACAACTGAAGCTTTCTTT | . | TRBJ1-1 | 15 | TRBV6-6 | .
CASSSRGTGELFF | TGTGCCAGTAGCTCCAGGGGGACTGGGGAACTGTTTTTT | . | TRBJ1-4 | 13 | TRBV19 | TRBD1